The 32 T cell receptor beta chains in this list originate from one sample, sequenced in a study of T cells after yellow fever vaccination. MiXCR, run by TCRdb on the 5' RACE reads, gives a single entry per CDR3 protein. The repertoire holds roughly 340,000 distinct CDR3 sequences, with approximately 4.2% as singletons. Sequencing was performed on PBMCs, taken 5 days after the yellow fever booster vaccination. The receptor set was obtained from a man aged 18 to 30 who received the YFV17D yellow fever vaccine.

In this sample, this clonotype turned up many times. The chain uses TRBV6-1 and TRBJ2-7; D remains unclear. Germline V lookup: CDR1 MNHNS, CDR2 SASEGT. Trimming took 0 bases from V and 1 from J, leaving 7 bases between them. There are 14 residues in the CDR3. Here the CDR3 DNA reads TGTGCCAGCAGTGAAGCGGGCGGATCCTACGAGCAGTACGTC. As protein: CASSEAGGSYEQYV.

This clonotype appeared a few times. This chain connects TRBV20-1 to TRBJ1-5, with a possible D match to TRBD1 (6 bases). The CDR3 length is 15 residues. Trimming pared 0 bases from V and 3 bases from J, leaving 12 bases between. The germline V gene has CDR1 DFQATT and CDR2 SNEGSKA (reference sequence). The CDR3 nucleotides read TGCAGTGCTAGAGATGCCGGGGGCACCAATCAGCCCCAGCATTTT. This codes for CSARDAGGTNQPQHF.

This clonotype was observed at least ten times. The chain uses TRBV5-6 and TRBJ1-5; 8 nucleotides line up with TRBD1. Germline CDR1 and CDR2: SGHDT and YYEEEE. Trimming at V came to 2 bases and at J to 3 bases, leaving 10 bases not matched to a gene. This CDR3 is 17 amino acids long. The CDR3 nucleotides read TGTGCCAGCAGCTTTTGGACAGGGACGCCCTCCAATCAGCCCCAGCATTTT. It is translated as CASSFWTGTPSNQPQHF. Complete variable domain (other parts from reference TRBV5-6 and TRBJ1-5): DAGVTQSPTHLIKTRGQQVTLRCSPKSGHDTVSWYQQALGQGPQFIFQYYEEEERQRGNFPDRFSGHQFPNYSSELNVNALLLGDSALYLCASSFWTGTPSNQPQHFGDGTRLSIL.

This clonotype was seen at least ten times. This chain links TRBV5-1 with TRBJ2-7; no clear D gene. V was cut by 7 bases and J by 4 bases, with 12 bases left in between. Germline CDR1 reads SGHRS; CDR2 reads YFSETQ. CDR3 length equals 12 residues. The CDR3 nucleotides read TGCGCCAGCGGACGGCTAGGATACGAGCAGTACTTC. Protein: CASGRLGYEQYF.

This clonotype was found many times. The rearrangement joins TRBV20-1 to TRBJ1-2; D is undetermined. CDR3 length equals 14 residues. Germline CDR1 DFQATT, CDR2 SNEGSKA (reference sequence). V shed 7 bases and J shed 2 bases, with 17 bases lying between them. CDR3 sequence: CSVPHRGRNYGYTF. The CDR3 nucleotides are TGCAGTGTGCCTCACCGGGGTAGAAACTATGGCTACACCTTC.

There are many counts of this clonotype. The chain has TRBV12-3 or TRBV12-4 and TRBJ1-3; weak D call: TRBD1 (5 bases). This CDR3 has 16 amino acids. The V and J ends lost 1 base and 0 bases respectively, with 10 bases between them. The CDR3 DNA sequence: TGTGCCAGCAGTTTAGAGGCAGGGAGCTCTGGAAACACCATATATTTT. It codes for CASSLEAGSSGNTIYF.

V usage is TRBV20-1 and J usage is TRBJ2-3, with no clear D. The CDR3 consists of 12 residues. The V end was cut by 0 bases, the J end by 4 bases, with 5 bases between. The V gene's germline CDR1 is DFQATT and CDR2 SNEGSKA (reference sequence). The CDR3 region has the DNA TGCAGTGCTAGAGATTACCCAGATACGCAGTATTTT. Protein sequence: CSARDYPDTQYF.

This chain joins TRBV5-6 and TRBJ1-2; tentative D call: TRBD1 (5 bases). The V gene lost 2 bases and the J gene lost 4 bases, with 15 bases spanning the gap. This CDR3 is 15 amino acids long. Germline V gives CDR1 SGHDT, CDR2 YYEEEE. The CDR3 region has the DNA TGTGCCAGCAGCTTTGGCCCCGGGGGAGGCTATGGCTACACCTTC. It yields the protein CASSFGPGGGYGYTF.

A few counts support this clonotype. This rearrangement joins TRBV2 to TRBJ1-1; perhaps TRBD1 as D (5 bases). The CDR3 has 13 amino acids. The germline gives CDR1 SNHLY, CDR2 FYNNEI. V lost 11 bases and J 2 bases, leaving 15 bases between the germline ends. This CDR3 reads CAGGTQANTEAFF. The CDR3 coding sequence is TGTGCCGGGGGAACGCAGGCAAACACTGAAGCTTTCTTT.

The chain employs TRBV29-1 and TRBJ1-1; unclear D gene. Trimming left V 3 bases short and J 3 bases short, with 8 bases between. Germline CDR1 reads SQVTM; CDR2 reads ANQGSEA. This CDR3 comprises 12 residues. The chain's CDR3 is CSVDDGHTEAFF. CDR3 DNA: TGCAGCGTTGATGACGGGCACACTGAAGCTTTCTTT.

Only a few counts were recorded for this clonotype. The CDR3 bases are TGTGCCAGCAGCTTGTTGACAGGGGGTTATGGCTACACCTTC. Translated: CASSLLTGGYGYTF. V gene TRBV5-5 combines with J gene TRBJ1-2; 9 nucleotides align to TRBD1. The V and J ends lost 1 base and 5 bases, in that order; junction bases with no gene match: 3. Germline loops: CDR1 SGHKS, CDR2 YYEKEE (reference sequence). This CDR3 has 14 amino acids.

The chain joins TRBV7-2 to TRBJ1-1, with no clear D. CDR1 SGHTA and CDR2 FQGNSA come from the germline V gene. The CDR3 runs to 16 residues. Trimming left V 5 bases short and J 0 bases short, with 16 bases between. CDR3 protein: CASSPRILAVNTEAFF. CDR3 bases: TGTGCCAGCAGCCCCCGCATACTGGCCGTGAACACTGAAGCTTTCTTT.

This clonotype has more than one count but fewer than ten. The chain recombines TRBV27 with TRBJ2-3; TRBD2 matches at 11 bases. The CDR3 contains 17 residues. Germline CDR1 reads MNHEY; CDR2 reads SMNVEV (reference sequence). The junction had 10 bases not matched to a gene; V was cut back by 6 bases and J by 2 bases. This CDR3 is CASREEGLAEHTDTQYF. As DNA, the CDR3 is TGTGCCAGCAGGGAAGAGGGACTAGCGGAGCACACAGATACGCAGTATTTT.

At least ten counts were recorded for this clonotype. This chain joins TRBV4-3 and TRBJ1-1; TRBD1 is a possible D gene (6 bases). V was shortened by 0 bases and J by 5 bases, with 19 bases between the two germline ends. The length of the CDR3 is 17 residues. Germline CDR1 LGHNA, CDR2 YSLEER. The CDR3 coding sequence is TGCGCCAGCAGCCAAGATATCGTCAGGGGAGTGATTACTGAAGCTTTCTTT. Translated, it gives CASSQDIVRGVITEAFF.

This chain connects TRBV5-1 to TRBJ1-2, with 7 bases lining up with TRBD1. Trimming at V came to 4 bases and at J to 4 bases, leaving 7 bases not matched to a gene. The CDR3 consists of 14 residues. Looked up from germline, CDR1 is SGHRS and CDR2 is YFSETQ. Here the CDR3 reads CASSETTGAYGYTF. Here the CDR3 DNA reads TGCGCCAGCAGCGAAACTACAGGGGCCTATGGCTACACCTTC.

This clonotype has more than one count but fewer than ten. The V call is TRBV27, the J call TRBJ2-3; TRBD2 aligns across 11 bases. Per germline, CDR1 MNHEY and CDR2 SMNVEV (reference sequence). J lost 8 bases, V lost 0 bases, and 7 bases had no gene match. This CDR3 comprises 16 residues. In DNA, the CDR3 is TGTGCCAGCAGTTTATCGTTTAGCGGGGGGGCCAGTACGCAGTATTTT. Its translation is CASSLSFSGGASTQYF.

In its sample, this clonotype was seen a few times. V and J are TRBV13 and TRBJ2-7; 7 positions agree with TRBD1. The V gene end was trimmed by 5 bases and the J gene end by 6 bases; junction bases not matched to a gene: 10. This CDR3 contains 14 residues. The germline V gene has CDR1 PRHDT and CDR2 FYEKMQ (reference sequence). The CDR3 DNA follows: TGTGCCAGCAGCAACGACAGGGATTGGGGCGAGCAGTACTTC. Its protein product is CASSNDRDWGEQYF. Together with reference TRBV13 and TRBJ2-7, the CDR3 gives the full variable domain: AAGVIQSPRHLIKEKRETATLKCYPIPRHDTVYWYQQGPGQDPQFLISFYEKMQSDKGSIPDRFSAQQFSDYHSELNMSSLELGDSALYFCASSNDRDWGEQYFGPGTRLTVT.

This clonotype was detected many times. The chain couples TRBV11-3 to TRBJ2-1; 8 bases line up with TRBD1. This CDR3 is built from 15 residues. V lost 5 bases and J lost 5; bases outside the gene matches: 8. Looked up from germline, CDR1 is SGHNT and CDR2 is YENEEA. Here the CDR3 reads CASSGRTGGNNEQFF. CDR3 nucleotide sequence: TGTGCCAGCAGCGGACGAACAGGGGGGAACAATGAGCAGTTCTTC.

This clonotype was observed a handful of times. The chain uses TRBV6-2 or TRBV6-3 and TRBJ1-2, with 8 positions matching TRBD1. CDR1 and CDR2 (germline): MNHEY, SVGEGT. The V and J ends lost 2 bases and 4 bases, in that order; junction bases with no gene match: 9. The CDR3 length is 16 residues. CDR3 sequence reads: CASSYGTGDIGYGYTF. CDR3 nucleotide sequence: TGTGCCAGCAGTTACGGGACAGGTGATATTGGCTATGGCTACACCTTC.

Only a few counts were recorded for this clonotype. The chain carries TRBV2 and TRBJ2-5; a weak D match, TRBD1 (5 bases). Germline V lookup: CDR1 SNHLY, CDR2 FYNNEI. The CDR3 extends over 14 amino acids. Trimming took off 8 bases at V and 2 bases at J, with 15 bases between the two ends. The CDR3: CASVFPDTQETQYF. Here the CDR3 DNA reads TGTGCCAGCGTCTTCCCGGACACGCAAGAGACCCAGTACTTC.

Many counts were recorded for this clonotype. The rearrangement uses TRBV5-5 and TRBJ2-5; D is undetermined. The CDR3 extends over 16 amino acids. Germline V gives CDR1 SGHKS, CDR2 YYEKEE (reference sequence). V lost 0 bases, J lost 5 bases, and 17 bases lay in between. Here the CDR3 DNA reads TGTGCCAGCAGCTTGGGTACGAGAAGGCTAGGCGAGACCCAGTACTTC. Translating it yields CASSLGTRRLGETQYF.

The sample holds many counts of this clonotype. V gene TRBV5-1 combines with J gene TRBJ2-3; possible D gene TRBD2, 5 bases. Trimming removed 2 bases at V and 8 bases at J, with 9 bases between. This CDR3 is built from 12 residues. Germline V gene lookup returns CDR1 SGHRS and CDR2 YFSETQ. The chain's CDR3 is CASSLDGGTQYF. DNA for the CDR3: TGCGCCAGCAGCTTAGACGGAGGTACGCAGTATTTT.

The chain links TRBV20-1 to TRBJ2-4; TRBD1 might be the D (5 bases). The V and J ends lost 6 bases and 2 bases respectively, with 11 bases between them. This CDR3 is 13 amino acids long. Germline CDR1 and CDR2: DFQATT and SNEGSKA (reference sequence). The CDR3, as DNA: TGCAGTGCCGATCAGGGAACCAAAAACATTCAGTACTTC. Translation: CSADQGTKNIQYF.

This clonotype was counted many times. The chain recombines TRBV12-3 or TRBV12-4 with TRBJ1-1, with 7 nucleotides matching TRBD1. V lost 4 bases to trimming and J lost 7 bases; unmatched junction nucleotides: 6. The CDR3 length is 13 residues. The CDR3 DNA is TGTGCCAGCAGTTCCGGACAGGTCTATGAAGCTTTCTTT. It encodes CASSSGQVYEAFF.

This clonotype was counted at least ten times. The chain uses TRBV30 and TRBJ2-2; TRBD1 is a possible D gene (6 bases). The CDR3 covers 13 residues. Germline V CDR1 and CDR2: GTSNPN, SVGIG (reference sequence). Trimming removed 7 bases at V and 1 base at J, with 10 bases between. This CDR3 reads CASPTGNTGELFF. The CDR3 bases are TGTGCCTCCCCGACAGGGAACACCGGGGAGCTGTTTTTT.

At least ten counts were recorded for this clonotype. The chain uses TRBV6-5 and TRBJ2-2, with TRBD1 matching 8 bases. With 11 bases clipped from V and 4 bases from J, the junction kept 6 bases outside the gene matches. The CDR3 has 13 residues. The germline CDR1 and CDR2 sequences are MNHEY and SVGAGI. CDR3 coding DNA: TGTGCCTTCCGGGACAGGCTCACCGGGGAGCTGTTTTTT. Encoded protein: CAFRDRLTGELFF.

This clonotype was detected a few times. The rearrangement uses TRBV20-1 and TRBJ1-5; unclear D gene. Trimming stripped 4 bases from V and 3 bases from J, with 10 bases between. The CDR3 runs to 13 residues. Germline CDR1 reads DFQATT; CDR2 reads SNEGSKA (reference sequence). Here the CDR3 reads CSAIGHFNQPQHF. The CDR3 region has the DNA TGCAGTGCTATCGGGCACTTCAATCAGCCCCAGCATTTT.

This clonotype was recorded many times. The J gene is TRBJ1-3, the V gene TRBV7-9, with a tentative D call TRBD1 (6 bases). Per the germline V gene, CDR1 is SEHNR and CDR2 is FQNEAQ (reference sequence). V was pared by 1 base and J by 5 bases, with 15 bases between. The CDR3 is 16 amino acids. The CDR3 bases are TGTGCCAGCAGCTTAGGTGCAGGGGCGAGTCGAAACACCATATATTTT. Amino acids: CASSLGAGASRNTIYF.

This clonotype has at least ten counts. This chain joins TRBV18 and TRBJ2-7; 7 bases are a match to TRBD1. There are 12 residues in the CDR3. Trimming took 3 bases from V and 5 from J; bases not matched to a gene: 1. Germline V gene sequence: CDR1 KGHSH, CDR2 LQKENI. The CDR3, as DNA: TGTGCCAGCTCACCTACAGGGGACGAGCAGTACGTC. It is translated as CASSPTGDEQYV.

This clonotype has just a few counts. V and J are TRBV7-3 and TRBJ2-7, with 11 bases matching TRBD2. The CDR3 spans 15 residues. Germline CDR1 is SGHTA and CDR2 is FQGTGA. Trimming cost V 5 bases and J 7 bases; bases outside gene matches: 10. The CDR3, as DNA: TGTGCCAGCAGCGTTACTAGCGGGGGTTCTCGAGAGCAGTACTTC. Translated: CASSVTSGGSREQYF. The whole variable domain, remainder taken from reference TRBV7-3 and TRBJ2-7, is GAGVSQTPSNKVTEKGKYVELRCDPISGHTALYWYRQSLGQGPEFLIYFQGTGAADDSGLPNDRFFAVRPEGSVSTLKIQRTERGDSAVYLCASSVTSGGSREQYFGPGTRLTVT.

This clonotype was seen repeatedly, ten times or more. V gene TRBV4-2 combines with J gene TRBJ1-4; D call uncertain. Germline loops: CDR1 LGHNA, CDR2 YNFKEQ. CDR3 size: 16 residues. Trimming cost V 1 base and J 0 bases, with 9 bases left between them. This chain's CDR3 is CASSQARIATNEKLFF. The DNA of the CDR3 is TGTGCCAGCAGCCAAGCTCGGATTGCAACTAATGAAAAACTGTTTTTT.

The genes are TRBV20-1 and TRBJ1-6; tentative D call: TRBD1 (6 bases). With 3 bases removed from V and 0 bases from J, the gap between germline ends came to 15 bases. CDR1 DFQATT and CDR2 SNEGSKA come from the germline V gene (reference sequence). This CDR3 region has 17 residues. The CDR3 loop reads CSARETTGSSYNSPLHF. The CDR3, as DNA: TGCAGTGCTAGGGAAACCACAGGGAGCTCCTATAATTCACCCCTCCACTTT.